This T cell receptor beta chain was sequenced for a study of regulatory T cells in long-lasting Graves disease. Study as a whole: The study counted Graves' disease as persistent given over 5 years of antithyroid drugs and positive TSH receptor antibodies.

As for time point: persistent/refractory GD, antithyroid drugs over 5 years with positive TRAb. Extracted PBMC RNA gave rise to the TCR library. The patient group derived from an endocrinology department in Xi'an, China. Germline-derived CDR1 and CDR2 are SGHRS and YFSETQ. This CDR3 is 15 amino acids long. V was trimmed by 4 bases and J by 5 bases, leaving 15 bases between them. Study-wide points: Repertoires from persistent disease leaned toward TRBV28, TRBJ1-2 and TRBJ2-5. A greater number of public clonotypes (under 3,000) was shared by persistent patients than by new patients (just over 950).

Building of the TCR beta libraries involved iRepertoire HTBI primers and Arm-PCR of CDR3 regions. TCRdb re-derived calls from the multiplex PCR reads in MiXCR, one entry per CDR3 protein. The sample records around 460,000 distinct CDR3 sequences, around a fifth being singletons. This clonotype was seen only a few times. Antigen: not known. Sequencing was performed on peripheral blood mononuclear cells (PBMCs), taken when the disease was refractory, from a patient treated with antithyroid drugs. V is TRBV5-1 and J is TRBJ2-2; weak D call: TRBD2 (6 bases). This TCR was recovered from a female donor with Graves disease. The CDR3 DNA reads TGCGCCAGCAGCCTTGGCGGGGTAAATACCGGGGAGCTGTTTTTT. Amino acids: CASSLGGVNTGELFF.